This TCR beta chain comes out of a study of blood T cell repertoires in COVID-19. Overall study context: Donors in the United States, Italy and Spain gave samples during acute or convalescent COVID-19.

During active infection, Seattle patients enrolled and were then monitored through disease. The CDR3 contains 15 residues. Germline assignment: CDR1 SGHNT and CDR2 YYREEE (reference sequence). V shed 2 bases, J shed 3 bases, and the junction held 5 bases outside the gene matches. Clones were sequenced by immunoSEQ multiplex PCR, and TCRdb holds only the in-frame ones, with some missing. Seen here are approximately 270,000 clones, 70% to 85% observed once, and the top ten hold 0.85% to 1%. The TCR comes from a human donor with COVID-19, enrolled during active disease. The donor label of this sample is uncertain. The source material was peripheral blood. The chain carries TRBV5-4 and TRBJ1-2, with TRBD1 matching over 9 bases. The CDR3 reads CASSLIRQGDYGYTF. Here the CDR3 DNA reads TGTGCCAGCAGCTTAATTAGACAGGGGGACTATGGCTACACCTTC.